This T cell receptor (beta chain) is from a study of T-cell memory formation after mild COVID-19. Overall study context: Clusters were largely donor specific.

Germline CDR1 and CDR2: SGDLS and YYNGEE. V lost 3 bases, J lost 2 bases, and 14 bases lay in between. This CDR3 contains 15 residues. Of note for this clonotype: Its specificity is not known.

Whole-study results and caveats: Contracting clones localized mainly to CM and EM when CD4+ and mainly to EMRA when CD8+. The authors did not confirm SARS-CoV-2 specificity of second-wave clones peaking day 37.

Each CDR3 protein gets one entry after TCRdb re-called the 5' RACE reads with MiXCR. The profile shows 300,000 or so distinct CDR3 sequences, approximately 16% of them singletons. The source of this sequence is a young man who had mild COVID-19 (a few samples of this study predate the infection). Cell type and time point are not known. V gene TRBV9 combines with J gene TRBJ1-1; TRBD1 might be the D (6 bases). Input material: PBMCs or a T cell subset sorted from them (not recorded which). CDR3: CASSERGHRNTEAFF. CDR3 coding DNA: TGTGCCAGCAGCGAACGGGGGCATCGAAACACTGAAGCTTTCTTT. Full variable domain (missing parts from reference TRBV9 and TRBJ1-1): DSGVTQTPKHLITATGQRVTLRCSPRSGDLSVYWYQQSLDQGLQFLIQYYNGEERAKGNILERFSAQQFPDLHSELNLSSLELGDSALYFCASSERGHRNTEAFFGQGTRLTVV.